The 18 T cell receptor beta chains given below trace back to one sample, sequenced in a study of vaccination effects on CD4 cells after COVID-19. The repertoire was sequenced with immunoSEQ multiplex PCR; TCRdb's copy has only in-frame clones and lacks some. This sample carries 70,000 to 75,000 clones, around 77% of them seen once, and the ten largest clones take about 1.9%. Upon completion of 10 days in culture, CD4+ T cells were isolated. For these receptors, no antigen is known. The specimen was CD4+ T cells from PBMCs cultured without peptide, collected before COVID-19 vaccination. The receptors were sampled from a human donor who received a COVID-19 vaccine.

The rearrangement joins TRBV2 to TRBJ2-3; D gene ambiguous. V was pared by 3 bases and J by 0 bases, with 10 bases between. The CDR3 covers 15 residues. Germline CDR1 reads SNHLY; CDR2 reads FYNNEI. CDR3 in DNA: TGTGCCAGCAGTGATTCGTGGCTTAGCACAGATACGCAGTATTTT. Amino acid sequence: CASSDSWLSTDTQYF. Combining the CDR3 with reference TRBV2 and TRBJ2-3 gives the whole variable domain EPEVTQTPSHQVTQMGQEVILRCVPISNHLYFYWYRQILGQKVEFLVSFYNNEISEKSEIFDDQFSVERPDGSNFTLKIRSTKLEDSAMYFCASSDSWLSTDTQYFGPGTRLTVL.

The chain employs TRBV30 and TRBJ2-3; D is unresolved. Trimming stripped 1 base from V and 0 bases from J, with 5 bases between. The length of the CDR3 is 13 residues. From germline, CDR1 is GTSNPN and CDR2 SVGIG (reference sequence). In DNA form, the CDR3 reads TGTGCCTGGAGTGCGGGTAGCACAGATACGCAGTATTTT. Amino acids: CAWSAGSTDTQYF.

The chain uses TRBV4-3 and TRBJ1-2; the D gene is possibly TRBD1 (5 bases). This CDR3 has 14 amino acids. From germline, CDR1 is LGHNA and CDR2 YSLEER. Trimming pared 0 bases from V and 5 bases from J, leaving 10 bases between. The CDR3 is CASSQDGAGYGYTF. Written as DNA, the CDR3 is TGCGCCAGCAGCCAAGATGGGGCAGGGTATGGCTACACCTTC.

The chain has TRBV12-5 and TRBJ2-5; the D gene is possibly TRBD1 (7 bases). The germline gives CDR1 LGHNT, CDR2 FRNRAP. Trimming removed 2 bases at V and 5 bases at J, with 9 bases between. The CDR3 length is 13 residues. In nucleotides, the CDR3 is TGTGCTAGTGGTTTGCCAGGGGGGGAGACCCAGTACTTC. Translating it yields CASGLPGGETQYF.

V and J are TRBV7-3 and TRBJ2-6; no clear D gene. The V gene lost 0 bases and the J gene lost 0 bases, with 6 bases spanning the gap. This CDR3 spans 16 amino acids. Looked up from germline, CDR1 is SGHTA and CDR2 is FQGTGA. The CDR3 sequence is CASSLTFDSGANVLTF. The DNA for the CDR3 is TGTGCCAGCAGCTTAACGTTTGACTCTGGGGCCAACGTCCTGACTTTC.

This chain joins TRBV7-2 and TRBJ2-2; the D is unclear. Between the trimmed V and J ends, which lost 2 bases and 7 bases, there was a span of 20 bases. This CDR3 spans 17 amino acids. Germline lookup yields CDR1 SGHTA and CDR2 FQGNSA. DNA of the CDR3: TGTGCCAGCAGCTTACAAGGAATGGATAATGTGGGCGGGGAGCTGTTTTTT. As protein: CASSLQGMDNVGGELFF.

The chain employs TRBV6-5 and TRBJ2-1; TRBD2 matches at 8 bases. The CDR3 has 12 amino acids. V trimming: 6 bases; J trimming: 8 bases; junction bases outside the gene matches: 3. The germline V gene encodes CDR1 MNHEY and CDR2 SVGAGI. CDR3 sequence: CASSGGGYEQFF. For the CDR3, the DNA is TGTGCCAGCAGCGGGGGGGGGTATGAGCAGTTCTTC.

This clone is a singleton in its sample. The rearrangement joins TRBV30 to TRBJ2-5; 10 positions agree with TRBD1. The CDR3 runs 15 residues. In germline, CDR1 is GTSNPN, CDR2 SVGIG (reference sequence). The V and J ends lost 3 bases and 2 bases, in that order; junction bases with no gene match: 6. CDR3 nucleotide sequence: TGTGCCTGGAGCGATCAGGGACAGGGGCAAGAGACCCAGTACTTC. Protein: CAWSDQGQGQETQYF.

This clone was seen a handful of times. This chain links TRBV24-1 with TRBJ1-2, with 8 bases fitting TRBD1. Germline CDR1 and CDR2: KGHDR and SFDVKD. The CDR3 runs to 14 residues. V trimming: 4 bases; J trimming: 3 bases; junction bases outside the gene matches: 3. CDR3 nucleotide sequence: TGTGCCACCAGTGAATCGACAGGGGACTATGGCTACACCTTC. This codes for CATSESTGDYGYTF.

V gene TRBV7-2 combines with J gene TRBJ2-1; D could derive from TRBD1 or TRBD2 (5 bases each). CDR3 length: 13 amino acids. Per the germline V gene, CDR1 is SGHTA and CDR2 is FQGNSA. The V gene lost 1 base and the J gene lost 8 bases, with 9 bases spanning the gap. The CDR3 coding sequence is TGTGCCAGCAGCTTAGTCGTGGGGGATGAGCAGTTCTTC. Its protein is CASSLVVGDEQFF.

This clone was detected only a few times. V is TRBV4-1 and J is TRBJ2-4, with D unclear. Per germline, CDR1 MGHRA and CDR2 YSYEKL. V gave up 1 base and J gave up 0 bases, with 16 bases separating them. This CDR3 is 18 amino acids long. CDR3 nucleotides: TGCGCCAGCAGCCAAGGGCTACAGACCACGGGAGCCAAAAACATTCAGTACTTC. Translation gives CASSQGLQTTGAKNIQYF.

V usage is TRBV2 and J usage is TRBJ1-2; no clear D. V lost 3 bases to trimming and J lost 4 bases, with 12 bases between them. CDR1 is SNHLY and CDR2 is FYNNEI in the germline V gene. CDR3 size: 14 residues. The CDR3 here is CASSDWATVYGYTF. The CDR3 region has the DNA TGTGCCAGCAGTGATTGGGCGACCGTCTATGGCTACACCTTC.

This rearrangement joins TRBV9 to TRBJ1-2; tentatively, D is TRBD1 (5 bases). Germline CDR1 SGDLS, CDR2 YYNGEE. The V end lost 0 bases, the J end lost 3 bases, and 12 bases lay between the germline ends. CDR3 length: 15 amino acids. This CDR3 is CASSVEDRGDYGYTF. In DNA, the CDR3 is TGTGCCAGCAGCGTAGAGGACCGGGGGGACTATGGCTACACCTTC.

In this sample, this clone turned up a few times. The chain combines TRBV5-1 with TRBJ2-1, with 9 positions matching TRBD2. Germline-derived CDR1 and CDR2 are SGHRS and YFSETQ. This CDR3 has 15 amino acids. V trimming: 4 bases; J trimming: 6 bases; junction bases outside the gene matches: 8. CDR3 nucleotide sequence: TGCGCCAGCAGCCAGACGGTAGCGGGGGTCAATGAGCAGTTCTTC. It is translated as CASSQTVAGVNEQFF.

The chain couples TRBV9 to TRBJ2-4; no firm D call. The CDR3 spans 16 residues. The V gene's germline CDR1 is SGDLS and CDR2 YYNGEE. Trimming pared 0 bases from V and 0 bases from J, leaving 10 bases between. CDR3 protein: CASSVGTILAKNIQYF. For the CDR3, the DNA is TGTGCCAGCAGCGTAGGCACAATACTAGCCAAAAACATTCAGTACTTC.

The rearrangement joins TRBV28 to TRBJ1-6; 8 bases are shared with TRBD1. Trimming took 6 bases from V and 8 from J; bases not matched to a gene: 15. CDR1 is MDHEN and CDR2 is SYDVKM in the germline V gene. This CDR3 region has 17 residues. CDR3 residues: CASSWTGKAQFYSPLHF. CDR3 nucleotides: TGTGCCAGCAGCTGGACAGGGAAAGCGCAATTTTATTCACCCCTCCACTTT.

This chain joins TRBV9 and TRBJ2-2; D is perhaps TRBD1 or TRBD2 (5 bases each). The germline V and J ends were trimmed by 0 bases and 3 bases, with 9 bases remaining between them. The CDR3 consists of 15 residues. Per germline, CDR1 SGDLS and CDR2 YYNGEE. This chain's CDR3 is CASSVVLGDTGELFF. CDR3 coding DNA: TGTGCCAGCAGCGTAGTACTAGGGGACACCGGGGAGCTGTTTTTT.

The rearrangement links TRBV4-1 to TRBJ2-7, with 10 nucleotides matching TRBD2. The V gene end was trimmed by 0 bases and the J gene end by 6 bases; junction bases not matched to a gene: 11. CDR1 is MGHRA, CDR2 YSYEKL, per germline. The CDR3 is made up of 17 amino acids. The CDR3 is CASSQDPSGGLRLEQYV. CDR3 DNA sequence: TGCGCCAGCAGCCAAGATCCTAGCGGGGGTCTTCGCCTCGAGCAGTACGTC.